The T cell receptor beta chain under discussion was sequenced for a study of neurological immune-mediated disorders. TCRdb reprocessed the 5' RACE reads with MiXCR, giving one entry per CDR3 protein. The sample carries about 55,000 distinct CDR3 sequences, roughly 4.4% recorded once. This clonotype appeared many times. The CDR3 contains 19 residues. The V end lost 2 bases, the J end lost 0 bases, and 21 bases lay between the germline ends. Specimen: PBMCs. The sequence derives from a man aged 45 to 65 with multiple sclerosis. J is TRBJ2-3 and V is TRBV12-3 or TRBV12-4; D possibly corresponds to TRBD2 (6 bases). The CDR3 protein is CASSLSLAFKNYSTDTQYF. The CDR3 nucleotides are TGTGCCAGCAGTTTATCACTAGCTTTTAAGAATTATAGCACAGATACGCAGTATTTT.